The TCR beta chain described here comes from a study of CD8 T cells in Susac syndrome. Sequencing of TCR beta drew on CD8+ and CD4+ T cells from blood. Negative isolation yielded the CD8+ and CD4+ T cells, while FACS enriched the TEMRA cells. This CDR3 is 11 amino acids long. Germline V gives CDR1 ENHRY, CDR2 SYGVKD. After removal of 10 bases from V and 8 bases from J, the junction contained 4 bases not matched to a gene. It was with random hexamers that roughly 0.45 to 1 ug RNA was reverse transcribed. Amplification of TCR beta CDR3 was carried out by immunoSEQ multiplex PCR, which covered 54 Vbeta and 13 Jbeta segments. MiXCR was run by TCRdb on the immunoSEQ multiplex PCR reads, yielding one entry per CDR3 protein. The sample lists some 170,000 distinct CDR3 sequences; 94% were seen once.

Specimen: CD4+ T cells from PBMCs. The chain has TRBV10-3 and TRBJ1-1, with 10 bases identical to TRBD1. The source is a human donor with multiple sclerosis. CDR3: CATGDRGEAFF. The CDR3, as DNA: TGTGCCACTGGGGACAGGGGAGAAGCTTTCTTT.